This passage covers 12 T cell receptor beta chains from one sample sequenced in a study of radiation and T cells in renal cell carcinoma. Method: immunoSEQ multiplex PCR; TCRdb's copy keeps in-frame clones and lacks some. The table includes about 47,000 clones, 75% to 90% detected once. Time point reported: blood 2 weeks post-SBRT. Treatment given: 15 Gy SBRT to primary tumor, nephrectomy 4 weeks later. The sequences come from blood, collected from a patient whose treatment included radiotherapy and nephrectomy. The receptors come from a woman in her seventies with renal cell carcinoma.

The gene calls are TRBV28 and TRBJ1-4, with 9 bases identical to TRBD1. The germline gives CDR1 MDHEN, CDR2 SYDVKM. V was pared by 2 bases and J by 3 bases, with 1 base of the junction left unmatched. This CDR3 has 15 residues. The CDR3 region is CASSLGTGSNEKLFF. The CDR3 DNA reads as TGTGCCAGCAGTTTAGGGACAGGGTCTAATGAAAAACTGTTTTTT.

The genes are TRBV7-2 and TRBJ2-3; 8 nucleotides match TRBD1. The V gene end was trimmed by 1 base and the J gene end by 6 bases; junction bases not matched to a gene: 3. Per germline, CDR1 SGHTA and CDR2 FQGNSA. The CDR3 consists of 14 residues. The CDR3 DNA is TGTGCCAGCAGCTTAGACAGGGGGTGGGATACGCAGTATTTT. Its protein product is CASSLDRGWDTQYF. Combining the CDR3 with reference TRBV7-2 and TRBJ2-3 gives the whole variable domain GAGVSQSPSNKVTEKGKDVELRCDPISGHTALYWYRQSLGQGLEFLIYFQGNSAPDKSGLPSDRFSAERTGGSVSTLTIQRTQQEDSAVYLCASSLDRGWDTQYFGPGTRLTVL.

About this clone itself: A read error may account for a junction end that differs from germline. The V and J genes are TRBV2 and TRBJ2-5; tentative D call: TRBD2 (6 bases). The CDR3 is 11 residues long. Germline CDR1 SNHLY, CDR2 FYNNEI. The CDR3 DNA follows: TGTGCCAGCTTCAGCACTAGCAAGAAACACTTC. Translation gives CASFSTSKKHF. Drawing the rest from reference TRBV2 and TRBJ2-5, the complete variable domain is EPEVTQTPSHQVTQMGQEVILRCVPISNHLYFYWYRQILGQKVEFLVSFYNNEISEKSEIFDDQFSVERPDGSNFTLKIRSTKLEDSAMYFCASFSTSKKHFGPGTRLLVL.

The chain links TRBV5-1 to TRBJ1-4, with TRBD1 as a possible D gene (5 bases). CDR1 is SGHRS and CDR2 is YFSETQ in the germline V gene. This CDR3 comprises 15 residues. Trimming took 4 bases from V and 5 from J, leaving 15 bases between them. The CDR3 bases are TGCGCCAGCAGCCAACCCGGGACCCAAAATGAAAAACTGTTTTTT. Its translation is CASSQPGTQNEKLFF. The variable domain in full, with the rest retrieved from reference TRBV5-1 and TRBJ1-4, is KAGVTQTPRYLIKTRGQQVTLSCSPISGHRSVSWYQQTPGQGLQFLFEYFSETQRNKGNFPGRFSGRQFSNSRSEMNVSTLELGDSALYLCASSQPGTQNEKLFFGSGTQLSVL.

The CDR3 region has the DNA TGTGCCTGGAGTGTACGAATTAGCGGGGTACGAAGCTCCTACAATGAGCAGTTCTTC. It encodes CAWSVRISGVRSSYNEQFF. The chain is built from TRBV30 and TRBJ2-1; 8 bases agree with TRBD2. Trimming removed 0 bases from V and 0 bases from J; junction bases left unmatched: 13. This CDR3 is built from 19 residues. The V gene's germline CDR1 is GTSNPN and CDR2 SVGIG (reference sequence).

The count of this clone is one. V and J are TRBV5-1 and TRBJ2-2; 13 nucleotides agree with TRBD2. After removal of 4 bases from V and 7 bases from J, the junction contained 10 bases not matched to a gene. The CDR3 is 17 residues long. CDR1 is SGHRS and CDR2 is YFSETQ in the germline V gene. CDR3 coding DNA: TGCGCCAGCAGCGATCCGGGACTAGCGGGGTCGGGCGGGGAGCTGTTTTTT. It translates to CASSDPGLAGSGGELFF.

V is TRBV5-5 and J is TRBJ2-7; tentative D call: TRBD1 (6 bases). The CDR3 is 12 amino acids. From germline, CDR1 is SGHKS and CDR2 YYEKEE (reference sequence). V dropped 7 bases and J dropped 4 bases, with 12 bases sitting between them. The CDR3 sequence is CASHEGGYEQYF. DNA of the CDR3: TGTGCCAGCCACGAAGGGGGATACGAGCAGTACTTC.

The chain has TRBV6-5 and TRBJ2-5; D tentatively reads TRBD1 or TRBD2 (6 bases each). The CDR3 runs to 15 residues. The V gene lost 4 bases and the J gene lost 4 bases, with 16 bases spanning the gap. Germline CDR1 and CDR2: MNHEY and SVGAGI. DNA for the CDR3: TGTGCCAGCAGTTTCCAGGGAGGCAGGGGAGAGACCCAGTACTTC. Its translation: CASSFQGGRGETQYF.

J is TRBJ1-2 and V is TRBV6-6; 8 bases map to TRBD1. Germline CDR1 MNHNY, CDR2 SVGAGI (reference sequence). The CDR3 consists of 15 residues. V was clipped by 0 bases and J by 2 bases; unmatched bases: 2. CDR3: CASSYSGQDNYGYTF. The CDR3 DNA is TGTGCCAGCAGTTACTCGGGACAGGACAACTATGGCTACACCTTC.

This CDR3 reads CASSLSGGAGETQYF. In DNA, the CDR3 is TGTGCCAGCAGCCTTAGCGGGGGGGCCGGAGAGACCCAGTACTTC. V is TRBV9 and J is TRBJ2-5; 11 bases agree with TRBD2. Germline CDR1 and CDR2: SGDLS and YYNGEE. With V trimmed by 4 bases and J by 4 bases, 6 bases remained unmatched. The CDR3 sequence is 15 residues long.

V gene TRBV6-1 combines with J gene TRBJ1-2; D gene unclear. V shed 1 base and J shed 4 bases, with 10 bases lying between them. The CDR3 is 14 amino acids. Germline-derived CDR1 and CDR2 are MNHNS and SASEGT. The CDR3, as DNA: TGTGCCAGCAGTGAAGATTACGGATCCTATGGCTACACCTTC. This sequence encodes CASSEDYGSYGYTF.

The chain employs TRBV5-1 and TRBJ2-1; D may be TRBD2 (5 bases). Germline CDR1 and CDR2: SGHRS and YFSETQ. This CDR3 is built from 15 residues. Trimming shortened V by 0 bases and J by 4 bases, and 11 bases separated the two germline ends. The CDR3 loop reads CASSLASGNYNEQFF. The DNA of the CDR3 is TGCGCCAGCAGCTTGGCCAGCGGCAATTACAATGAGCAGTTCTTC.